Each of the 15 T cell receptor beta chains below was sequenced from the same sample in a study of blood T cells in healthy people across ages. A sample-barcoded 5' primer and a J-beta primer mix were used in a second PCR of about 7 to 12 cycles. TCRdb independently ran MiXCR on the 5' RACE reads; one entry per CDR3 protein. The sample includes 590,000 or so distinct CDR3 sequences, roughly 30% of them seen just once. The sequenced sample consisted of blood. These receptors were taken from a woman older than 75 in good health.

The chain is built from TRBV7-2 and TRBJ2-1; TRBD2 matches at 7 bases. Trimming cost V 5 bases and J 5 bases; bases outside gene matches: 9. Germline V CDR1 and CDR2: SGHTA, FQGNSA. The CDR3 sequence is 15 residues long. The CDR3 DNA reads TGTGCCAGCAGCCTAGTGGGGGGACTACACAATGAGCAGTTCTTC. Translating it yields CASSLVGGLHNEQFF.

There are a few counts of this clonotype. CDR3 in DNA: TGCAGTGCACCAAAACAGGGATCGAACTCACCCCTCCACTTT. Its translation is CSAPKQGSNSPLHF. This rearrangement joins TRBV20-1 to TRBJ1-6; the D gene is possibly TRBD1 (6 bases). V gave up 6 bases and J gave up 10 bases, with 19 bases separating them. Germline V gene lookup returns CDR1 DFQATT and CDR2 SNEGSKA (reference sequence). CDR3 length: 14 residues.

This clonotype came up many times. The J gene is TRBJ2-3, the V gene TRBV10-3; D may be TRBD2 (6 bases). Germline lookup yields CDR1 ENHRY and CDR2 SYGVKD. This CDR3 region has 14 residues. Trimming removed 4 bases at V and 0 bases at J, with 8 bases between. CDR3 DNA: TGTGCCATCAGTGCGGGGGTTAGCACAGATACGCAGTATTTT. Residues: CAISAGVSTDTQYF.

The chain has TRBV2 and TRBJ2-2, with 8 bases that match TRBD1. V trimming: 6 bases; J trimming: 3 bases; junction bases outside the gene matches: 3. This CDR3 comprises 14 residues. CDR1 is SNHLY and CDR2 is FYNNEI in the germline V gene. CDR3 nucleotides: TGTGCCAGCAGGACAGGGGACGACACCGGGGAGCTGTTTTTT. Its protein is CASRTGDDTGELFF.

With regard to this clonotype: A read error may explain this, as a much larger clone is one base away. The chain joins TRBV20-1 to TRBJ2-4; a possible D gene is TRBD2 (5 bases). The CDR3 has 15 amino acids. The germline V gene has CDR1 DFQATT and CDR2 SNEGSKA (reference sequence). Trimming shortened V by 0 bases and J by 6 bases, and 15 bases separated the two germline ends. CDR3: CSAREPDWPRNIQYF. The DNA for the CDR3 is TGCAGTGCTAGAGAACCGGACTGGCCGAGAAACATTCAGTACTTC.

This clonotype was recorded at least ten times. The chain uses TRBV9 and TRBJ2-5; 12 bases map to TRBD2. V shed 0 bases and J 1 base; nucleotides not matched to a gene: 4. This CDR3 spans 17 amino acids. Germline-derived CDR1 and CDR2 are SGDLS and YYNGEE. This chain's CDR3 is CASSVAASGGAQETQYF. In DNA form, the CDR3 reads TGTGCCAGCAGCGTAGCGGCTAGCGGGGGGGCCCAAGAGACCCAGTACTTC. Supplemented by reference TRBV9 and TRBJ2-5, the full variable domain reads DSGVTQTPKHLITATGQRVTLRCSPRSGDLSVYWYQQSLDQGLQFLIQYYNGEERAKGNILERFSAQQFPDLHSELNLSSLELGDSALYFCASSVAASGGAQETQYFGPGTRLLVL.

This clonotype was recorded many times. V gene TRBV12-3 or TRBV12-4 combines with J gene TRBJ1-6; the match to TRBD1 covers 10 bases. The CDR3 loop spans 14 amino acids. J was trimmed by 10 bases and V by 5 bases; bases with no gene match: 5. The CDR3: CASSETGGVSPLHF. CDR3 coding DNA: TGTGCCAGCAGTGAGACAGGGGGCGTGTCACCCCTCCACTTT.

In this sample, this clonotype turned up a few times. The chain carries TRBV30 and TRBJ1-2, with TRBD1 as a possible D gene (6 bases). The CDR3 contains 14 residues. V was cut by 6 bases and J by 4 bases, with 18 bases left in between. Germline CDR1 and CDR2: GTSNPN and SVGIG (reference sequence). CDR3 nucleotide sequence: TGTGCCTGCCCCAATGACAGGTCGGCCTATGGCTACACCTTC. Protein: CACPNDRSAYGYTF.

At least ten counts were recorded for this clonotype. This sequence joins TRBV9 and TRBJ2-1; weak D call: TRBD2 (6 bases). The V gene's germline CDR1 is SGDLS and CDR2 YYNGEE. The CDR3 consists of 16 residues. With 4 bases removed from V and 8 bases from J, the gap between germline ends came to 22 bases. CDR3 amino acids: CASSSPGHPGGDEQFF. CDR3 bases: TGTGCCAGCAGCTCACCCGGGCATCCGGGCGGGGATGAGCAGTTCTTC.

There are a few counts of this clonotype. The chain recombines TRBV3-1 with TRBJ2-7, with TRBD1 matching 10 bases. With V trimmed by 4 bases and J by 3 bases, 9 bases remained unmatched. The germline V gene encodes CDR1 LGHDT and CDR2 YNNKEL (reference sequence). This CDR3 comprises 16 residues. Here the CDR3 DNA reads TGTGCCAGCAGCCGGAGAGGGACAGGGGTTTTCTACGAGCAGTACTTC. It encodes CASSRRGTGVFYEQYF.

This clonotype showed up many times. The chain links TRBV20-1 to TRBJ1-6, with D uncertain. This CDR3 contains 11 residues. Germline V CDR1 and CDR2: DFQATT, SNEGSKA (reference sequence). V lost 3 bases and J lost 14, with 11 bases in between. The DNA of the CDR3 is TGCAGTGCTAGGAGCTCCACGGCCCTCCACTTT. It codes for CSARSSTALHF.

Details on this clonotype: A much more abundant neighbour one base away suggests this may be a read error. The chain combines TRBV5-1 with TRBJ1-1; 9 bases line up with TRBD1. Germline V gene sequence: CDR1 SGHRS, CDR2 YFSETQ. The CDR3 is 14 amino acids. In nucleotides, the CDR3 is TGCGCCGGCAGCTTGGGGACAGGGTCGACTGAAGCTTTCTTT. It encodes CAGSLGTGSTEAFF. Looking up the rest from reference TRBV5-1 and TRBJ1-1 gives the full variable domain: KAGVTQTPRYLIKTRGQQVTLSCSPISGHRSVSWYQQTPGQGLQFLFEYFSETQRNKGNFPGRFSGRQFSNSRSEMNVSTLELGDSALYLCAGSLGTGSTEAFFGQGTRLTVV.

This clonotype has only a few counts. This may be a read error: a much more frequent sequence differs by one nucleotide. The V gene is TRBV7-2, the J gene TRBJ2-4; possible D gene TRBD1, 7 bases. The CDR3 has 14 residues. CDR1 is SGHTA and CDR2 is FQGNSA in the germline V gene. Trimming shortened V by 5 bases and J by 13 bases, and 21 bases separated the two germline ends. The CDR3 coding sequence is TGTGCCAGCAGCCCTATGGGCCAGGGGGAGGCCCAGTACTTC. Translated, it gives CASSPMGQGEAQYF.

In its sample, this clonotype was seen many times. The genes are TRBV6-6 and TRBJ2-5, with 14 bases lining up with TRBD2. Looked up from germline, CDR1 is MNHNY and CDR2 is SVGAGI (reference sequence). This CDR3 is 19 amino acids long. J was trimmed by 0 bases and V by 0 bases; bases with no gene match: 6. The CDR3 nucleotides are TGTGCCAGCAGTTACTCCACAGCGGGACTAGCGGGGGACCAAGAGACCCAGTACTTC. Encoded protein: CASSYSTAGLAGDQETQYF.

This clonotype was observed at least ten times. The chain recombines TRBV2 with TRBJ2-5, with D unresolved. The CDR3 is 13 residues long. Trimming pared 4 bases from V and 4 bases from J, leaving 10 bases between. Germline-derived CDR1 and CDR2 are SNHLY and FYNNEI. CDR3 sequence reads: CASSAHLGETQYF. The CDR3 DNA sequence: TGTGCCAGCAGTGCGCACCTGGGAGAGACCCAGTACTTC.